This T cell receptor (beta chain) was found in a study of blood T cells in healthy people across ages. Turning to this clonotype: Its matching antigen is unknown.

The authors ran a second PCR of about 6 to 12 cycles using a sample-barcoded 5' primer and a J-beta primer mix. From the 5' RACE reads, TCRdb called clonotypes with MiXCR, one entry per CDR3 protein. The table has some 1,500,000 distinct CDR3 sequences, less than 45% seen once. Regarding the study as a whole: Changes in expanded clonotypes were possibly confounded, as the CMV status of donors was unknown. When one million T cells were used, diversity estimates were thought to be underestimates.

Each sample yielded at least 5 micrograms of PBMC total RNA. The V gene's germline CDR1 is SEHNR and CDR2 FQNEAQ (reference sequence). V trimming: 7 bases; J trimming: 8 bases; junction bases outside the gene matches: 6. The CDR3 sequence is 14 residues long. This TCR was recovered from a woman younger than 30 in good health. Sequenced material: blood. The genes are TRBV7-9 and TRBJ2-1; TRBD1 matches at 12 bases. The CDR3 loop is CASNSGTGGYEQFF. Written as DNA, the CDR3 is TGTGCCAGCAACTCCGGGACAGGGGGCTATGAGCAGTTCTTC.